This TCR beta chain was identified during a study of T cell repertoires in cytomegalovirus infection. For the study at large: In public TCR beta signatures, there were indications of both CMV infection and matching HLA type. Whole-study results and caveats: Ex vivo, HLA-C-restricted CMV-specific TCR beta clonotypes prevailed over the rest of the response.

TCRdb redid the calling of the reads with MiXCR, one entry per CDR3 protein. The data contain around 770,000 distinct CDR3 sequences, 25% to 35% of them seen just once; the ten biggest clones take up approximately 14%. As to this clonotype: No antigen is known for it.

This receptor was obtained from a human donor in good health (CMV status not recorded). Some clones in this sample may be carry-over from other donors' samples. The starting material was cultured CD8+ T cells from PBMCs, obtained from culture after CMV antigen stimulation.

CDR3 region: CASSKDREFMNTEAFF. The CDR3 bases are TGTGCCAGTAGTAAGGACAGGGAGTTCATGAACACTGAAGCTTTCTTT. V is TRBV19 and J is TRBJ1-1, with 8 nucleotides matching TRBD1. V was pared by 4 bases and J by 0 bases, with 7 bases of the junction left unmatched. CDR1 and CDR2 (germline): LNHDA, SQIVND (reference sequence). This CDR3 is 16 amino acids long.